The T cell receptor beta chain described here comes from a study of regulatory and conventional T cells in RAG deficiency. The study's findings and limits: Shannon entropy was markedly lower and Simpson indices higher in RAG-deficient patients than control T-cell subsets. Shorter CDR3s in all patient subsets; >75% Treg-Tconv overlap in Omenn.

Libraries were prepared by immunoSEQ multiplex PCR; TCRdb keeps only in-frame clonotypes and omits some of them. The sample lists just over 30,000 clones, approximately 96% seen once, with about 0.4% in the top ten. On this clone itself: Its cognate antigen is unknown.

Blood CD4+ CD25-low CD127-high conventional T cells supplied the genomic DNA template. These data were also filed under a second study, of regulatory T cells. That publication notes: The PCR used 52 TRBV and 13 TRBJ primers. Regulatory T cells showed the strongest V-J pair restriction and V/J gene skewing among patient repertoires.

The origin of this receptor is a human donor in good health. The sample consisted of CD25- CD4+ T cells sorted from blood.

The CDR3 region has the DNA TGTGCCAGTAGTATAGGCCCAGGACAGGGCCTCTATGGCTACACCTTC. Amino acid sequence: CASSIGPGQGLYGYTF. The gene calls are TRBV19 and TRBJ1-2; the match to TRBD1 covers 8 bases. Germline loops: CDR1 LNHDA, CDR2 SQIVND (reference sequence). V lost 1 base to trimming and J lost 4 bases; unmatched junction nucleotides: 8. The CDR3 loop spans 16 amino acids.